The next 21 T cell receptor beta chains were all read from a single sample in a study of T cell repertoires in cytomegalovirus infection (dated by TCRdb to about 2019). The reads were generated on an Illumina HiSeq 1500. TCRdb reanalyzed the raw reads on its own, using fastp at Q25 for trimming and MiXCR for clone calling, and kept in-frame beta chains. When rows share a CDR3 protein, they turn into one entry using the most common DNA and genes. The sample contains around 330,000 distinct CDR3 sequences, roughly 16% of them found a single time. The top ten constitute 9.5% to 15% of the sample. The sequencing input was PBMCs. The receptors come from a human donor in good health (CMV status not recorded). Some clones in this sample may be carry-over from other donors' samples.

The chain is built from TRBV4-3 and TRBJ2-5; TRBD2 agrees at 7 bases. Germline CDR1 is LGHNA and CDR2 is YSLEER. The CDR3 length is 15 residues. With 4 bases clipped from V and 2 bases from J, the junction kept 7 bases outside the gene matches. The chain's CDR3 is CASSPGLSTQETQYF. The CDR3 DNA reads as TGCGCCAGCAGCCCGGGACTATCGACGCAAGAGACCCAGTACTTC.

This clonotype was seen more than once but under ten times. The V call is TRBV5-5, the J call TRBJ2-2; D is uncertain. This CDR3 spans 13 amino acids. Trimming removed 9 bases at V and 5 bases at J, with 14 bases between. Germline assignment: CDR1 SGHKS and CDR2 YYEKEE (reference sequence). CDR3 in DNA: TGTGCCACCTCGCCCCAGTGGACCGGGGAGCTGTTTTTT. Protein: CATSPQWTGELFF.

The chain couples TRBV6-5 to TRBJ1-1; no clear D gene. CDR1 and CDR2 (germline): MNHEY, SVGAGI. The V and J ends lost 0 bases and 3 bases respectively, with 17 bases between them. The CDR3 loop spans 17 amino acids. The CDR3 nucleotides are TGTGCCAGCAGTTACTCGGCTTTTGCCGGCCCGGACACTGAAGCTTTCTTT. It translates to CASSYSAFAGPDTEAFF.

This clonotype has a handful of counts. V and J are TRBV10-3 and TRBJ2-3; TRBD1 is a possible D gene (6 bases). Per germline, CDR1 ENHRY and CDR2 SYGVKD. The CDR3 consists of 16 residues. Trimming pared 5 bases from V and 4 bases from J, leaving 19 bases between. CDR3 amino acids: CAISTPPGARADTQYF. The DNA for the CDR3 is TGTGCCATCAGTACCCCCCCAGGGGCGCGGGCAGATACGCAGTATTTT.

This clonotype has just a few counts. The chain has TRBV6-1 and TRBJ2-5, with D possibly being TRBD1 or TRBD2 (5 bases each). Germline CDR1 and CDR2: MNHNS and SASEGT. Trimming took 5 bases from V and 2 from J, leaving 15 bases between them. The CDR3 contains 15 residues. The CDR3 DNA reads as TGTGCCAGCAGTTACCAATCCGGGGCTCAAGAGACCCAGTACTTC. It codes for CASSYQSGAQETQYF.

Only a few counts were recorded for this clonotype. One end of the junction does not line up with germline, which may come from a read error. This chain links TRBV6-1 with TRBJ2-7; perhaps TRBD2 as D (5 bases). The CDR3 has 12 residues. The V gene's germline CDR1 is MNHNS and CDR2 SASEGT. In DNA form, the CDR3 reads TGTGCCAGCAGTGAAGAGAGGGCAAAATCGGACTTC. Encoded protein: CASSEERAKSDF.

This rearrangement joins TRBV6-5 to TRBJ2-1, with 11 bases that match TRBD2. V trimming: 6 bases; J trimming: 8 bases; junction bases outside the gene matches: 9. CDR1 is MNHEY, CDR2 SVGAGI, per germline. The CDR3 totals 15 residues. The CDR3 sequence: CASSFLAGGGDEQFF. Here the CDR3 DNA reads TGTGCCAGCAGCTTCCTAGCGGGGGGAGGGGATGAGCAGTTCTTC.

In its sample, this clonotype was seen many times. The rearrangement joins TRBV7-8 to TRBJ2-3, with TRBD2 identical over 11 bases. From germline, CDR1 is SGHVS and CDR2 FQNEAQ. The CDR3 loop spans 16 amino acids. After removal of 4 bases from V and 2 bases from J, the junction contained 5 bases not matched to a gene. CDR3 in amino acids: CASSSLAGANTDTQYF. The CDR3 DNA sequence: TGTGCCAGCAGCTCACTAGCGGGGGCCAACACAGATACGCAGTATTTT.

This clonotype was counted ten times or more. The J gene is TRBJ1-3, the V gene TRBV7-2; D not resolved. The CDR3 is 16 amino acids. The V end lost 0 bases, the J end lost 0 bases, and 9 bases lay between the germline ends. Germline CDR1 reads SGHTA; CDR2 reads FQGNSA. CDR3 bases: TGTGCCAGCAGCTTAGCAGGACCCGGCTCTGGAAACACCATATATTTT. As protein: CASSLAGPGSGNTIYF.

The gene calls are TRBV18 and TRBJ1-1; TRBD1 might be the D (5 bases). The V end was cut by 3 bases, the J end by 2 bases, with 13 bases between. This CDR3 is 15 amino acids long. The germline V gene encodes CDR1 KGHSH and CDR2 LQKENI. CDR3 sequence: CASSPRQRLNTEAFF. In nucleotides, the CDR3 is TGTGCCAGCTCACCCCGACAGAGACTTAACACTGAAGCTTTCTTT.

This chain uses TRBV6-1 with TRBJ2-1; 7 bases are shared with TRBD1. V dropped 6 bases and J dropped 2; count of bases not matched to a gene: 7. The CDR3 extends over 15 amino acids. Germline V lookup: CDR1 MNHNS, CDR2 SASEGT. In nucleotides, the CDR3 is TGTGCCAGCAGCCAGACGACAGGGCCCTACAATGAGCAGTTCTTC. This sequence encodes CASSQTTGPYNEQFF.

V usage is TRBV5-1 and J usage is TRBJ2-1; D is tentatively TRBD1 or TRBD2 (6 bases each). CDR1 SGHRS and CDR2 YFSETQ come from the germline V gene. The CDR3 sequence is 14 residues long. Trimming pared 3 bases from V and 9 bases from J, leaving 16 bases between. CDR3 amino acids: CASSWGASTGEQFF. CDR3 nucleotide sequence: TGCGCCAGCAGCTGGGGGGCTAGCACCGGTGAGCAGTTCTTC.

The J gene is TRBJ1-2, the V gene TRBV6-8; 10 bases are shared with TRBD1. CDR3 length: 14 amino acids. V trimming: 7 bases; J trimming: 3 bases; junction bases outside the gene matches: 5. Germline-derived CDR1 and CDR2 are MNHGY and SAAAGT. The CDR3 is CASTLDRGYYGYTF. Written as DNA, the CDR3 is TGTGCCAGCACCTTGGACAGGGGGTACTATGGCTACACCTTC.

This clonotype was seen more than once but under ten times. CDR3 residues: CAISGLPRLLAGEQETQYF. The CDR3 nucleotides read TGTGCCATCAGTGGATTACCCCGTCTACTAGCGGGGGAGCAAGAGACCCAGTACTTC. This chain joins TRBV10-3 and TRBJ2-5; 11 nucleotides align to TRBD2. The germline V gene encodes CDR1 ENHRY and CDR2 SYGVKD. V trimming: 4 bases; J trimming: 2 bases; junction bases outside the gene matches: 15. This CDR3 comprises 19 residues.

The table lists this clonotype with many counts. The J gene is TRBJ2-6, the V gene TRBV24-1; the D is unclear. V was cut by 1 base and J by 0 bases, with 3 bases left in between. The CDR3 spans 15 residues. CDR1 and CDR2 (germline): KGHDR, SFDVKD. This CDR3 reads CATSDFISGANVLTF. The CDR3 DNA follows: TGTGCCACCAGTGATTTTATCTCTGGGGCCAACGTCCTGACTTTC.

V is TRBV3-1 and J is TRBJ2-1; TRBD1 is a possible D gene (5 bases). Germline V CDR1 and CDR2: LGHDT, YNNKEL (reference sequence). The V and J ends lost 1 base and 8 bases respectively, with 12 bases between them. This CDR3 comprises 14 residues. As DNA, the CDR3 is TGTGCCAGCAGCCAAGTTCAGGGTTACGATGAGCAGTTCTTC. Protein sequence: CASSQVQGYDEQFF.

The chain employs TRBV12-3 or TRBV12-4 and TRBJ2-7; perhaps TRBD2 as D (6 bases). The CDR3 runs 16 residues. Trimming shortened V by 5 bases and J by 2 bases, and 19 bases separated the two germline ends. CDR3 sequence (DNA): TGTGCCAGCAGTCACAGTTACGGGGGACTCACCTACGAGCAGTACTTC. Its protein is CASSHSYGGLTYEQYF.

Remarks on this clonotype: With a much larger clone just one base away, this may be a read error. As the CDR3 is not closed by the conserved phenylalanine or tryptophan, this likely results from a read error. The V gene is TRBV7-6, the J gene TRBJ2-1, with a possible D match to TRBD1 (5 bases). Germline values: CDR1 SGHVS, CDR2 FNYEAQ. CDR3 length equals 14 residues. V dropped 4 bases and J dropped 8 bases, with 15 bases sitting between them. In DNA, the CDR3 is TGTGCCAGCAGCTCCCCTCGGGCCAGGGATGAGCAGTTCTTA. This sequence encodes CASSSPRARDEQFL.

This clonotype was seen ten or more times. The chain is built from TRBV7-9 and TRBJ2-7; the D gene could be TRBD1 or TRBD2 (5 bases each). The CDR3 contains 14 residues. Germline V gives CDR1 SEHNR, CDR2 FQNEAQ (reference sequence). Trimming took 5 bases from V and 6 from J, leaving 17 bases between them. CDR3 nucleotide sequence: TGTGCCAGCAGCCCCTGGGACCGTTCCGGCGAGCAGTACTTC. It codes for CASSPWDRSGEQYF.

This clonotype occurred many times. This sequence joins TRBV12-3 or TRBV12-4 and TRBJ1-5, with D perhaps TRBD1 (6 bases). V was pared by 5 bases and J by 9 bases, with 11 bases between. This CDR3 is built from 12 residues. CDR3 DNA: TGTGCCAGCAGTCCAGACAGGTCGCCCCAGCATTTT. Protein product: CASSPDRSPQHF.

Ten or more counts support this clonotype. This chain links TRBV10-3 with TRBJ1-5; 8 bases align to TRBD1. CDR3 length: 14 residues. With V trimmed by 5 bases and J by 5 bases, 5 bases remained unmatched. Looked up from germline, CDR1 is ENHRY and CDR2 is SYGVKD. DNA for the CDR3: TGTGCCATCAGTCCCGGACAGGGCGATCAGCCCCAGCATTTT. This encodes CAISPGQGDQPQHF.